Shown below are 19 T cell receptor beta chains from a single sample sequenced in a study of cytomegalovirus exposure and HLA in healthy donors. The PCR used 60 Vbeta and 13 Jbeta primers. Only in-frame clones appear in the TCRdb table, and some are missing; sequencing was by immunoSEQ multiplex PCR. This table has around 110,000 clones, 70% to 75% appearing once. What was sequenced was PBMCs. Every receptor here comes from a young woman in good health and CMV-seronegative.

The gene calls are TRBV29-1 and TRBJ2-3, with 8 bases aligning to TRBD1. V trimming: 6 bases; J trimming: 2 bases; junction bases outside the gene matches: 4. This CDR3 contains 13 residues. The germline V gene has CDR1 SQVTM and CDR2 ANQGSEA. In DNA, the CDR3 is TGCAGCGTCTCGGGACAGGCCACAGATACGCAGTATTTT. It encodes CSVSGQATDTQYF.

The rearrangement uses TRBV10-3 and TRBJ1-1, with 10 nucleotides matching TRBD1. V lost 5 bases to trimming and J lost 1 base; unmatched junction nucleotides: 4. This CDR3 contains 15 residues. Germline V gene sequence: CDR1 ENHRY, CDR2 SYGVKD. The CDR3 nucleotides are TGTGCCATCAGTCCCGGGACAGGGGCGAACACTGAAGCTTTCTTT. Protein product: CAISPGTGANTEAFF.

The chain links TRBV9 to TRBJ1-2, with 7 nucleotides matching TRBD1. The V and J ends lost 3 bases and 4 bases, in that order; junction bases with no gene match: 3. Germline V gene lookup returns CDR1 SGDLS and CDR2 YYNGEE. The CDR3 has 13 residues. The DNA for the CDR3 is TGTGCCAGCAGCGACAGGGGAGGCTATGGCTACACCTTC. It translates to CASSDRGGYGYTF. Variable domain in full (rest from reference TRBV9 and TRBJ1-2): DSGVTQTPKHLITATGQRVTLRCSPRSGDLSVYWYQQSLDQGLQFLIQYYNGEERAKGNILERFSAQQFPDLHSELNLSSLELGDSALYFCASSDRGGYGYTFGSGTRLTVV.

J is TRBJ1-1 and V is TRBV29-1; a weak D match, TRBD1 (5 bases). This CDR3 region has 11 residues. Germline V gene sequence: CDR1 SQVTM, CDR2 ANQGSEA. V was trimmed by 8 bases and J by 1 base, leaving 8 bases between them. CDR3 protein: CSTRGNTEAFF. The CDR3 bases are TGCAGCACAAGGGGGAACACTGAAGCTTTCTTT.

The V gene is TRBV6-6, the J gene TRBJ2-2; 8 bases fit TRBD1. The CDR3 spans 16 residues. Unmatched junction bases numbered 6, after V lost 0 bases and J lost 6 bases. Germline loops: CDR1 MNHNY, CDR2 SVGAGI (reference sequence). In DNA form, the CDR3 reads TGTGCCAGCAGTTACTCCCCGGACAGGGAGGCCGGGGAGCTGTTTTTT. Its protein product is CASSYSPDREAGELFF.

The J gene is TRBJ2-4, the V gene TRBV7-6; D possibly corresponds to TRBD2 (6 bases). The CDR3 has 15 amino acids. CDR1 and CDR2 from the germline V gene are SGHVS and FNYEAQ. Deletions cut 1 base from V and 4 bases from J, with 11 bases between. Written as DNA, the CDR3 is TGTGCCAGCAGCTTAGATTGGGACTCAAAAAACATTCAGTACTTC. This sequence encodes CASSLDWDSKNIQYF.

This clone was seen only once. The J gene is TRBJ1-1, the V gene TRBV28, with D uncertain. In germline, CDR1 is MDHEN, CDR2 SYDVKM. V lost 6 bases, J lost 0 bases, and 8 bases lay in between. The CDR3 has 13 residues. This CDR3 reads CASSHNMNTEAFF. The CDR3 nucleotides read TGTGCCAGCAGCCATAACATGAACACTGAAGCTTTCTTT.

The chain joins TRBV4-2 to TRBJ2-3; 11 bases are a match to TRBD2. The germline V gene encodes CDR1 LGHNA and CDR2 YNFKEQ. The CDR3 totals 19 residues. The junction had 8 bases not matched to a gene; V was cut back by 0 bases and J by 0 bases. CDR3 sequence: CASSQDHLGLAVSTDTQYF. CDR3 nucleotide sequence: TGTGCCAGCAGCCAAGATCATCTGGGACTAGCGGTTAGCACAGATACGCAGTATTTT.

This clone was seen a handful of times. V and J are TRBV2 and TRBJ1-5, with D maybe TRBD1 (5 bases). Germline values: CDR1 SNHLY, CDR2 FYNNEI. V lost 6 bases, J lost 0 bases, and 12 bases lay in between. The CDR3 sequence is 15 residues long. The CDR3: CASSGDRSSNQPQHF. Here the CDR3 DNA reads TGTGCCAGCAGCGGAGACAGAAGTAGCAATCAGCCCCAGCATTTT. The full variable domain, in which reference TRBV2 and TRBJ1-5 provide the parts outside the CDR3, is EPEVTQTPSHQVTQMGQEVILRCVPISNHLYFYWYRQILGQKVEFLVSFYNNEISEKSEIFDDQFSVERPDGSNFTLKIRSTKLEDSAMYFCASSGDRSSNQPQHFGDGTRLSIL.

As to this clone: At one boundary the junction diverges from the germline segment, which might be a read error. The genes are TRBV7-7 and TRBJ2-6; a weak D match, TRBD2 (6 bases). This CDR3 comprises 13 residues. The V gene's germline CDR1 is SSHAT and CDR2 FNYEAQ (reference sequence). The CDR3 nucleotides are TGTGCTAGCAGCTTCGCGGGAGCCAACGTCCTGACTTTC. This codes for CASSFAGANVLTF.

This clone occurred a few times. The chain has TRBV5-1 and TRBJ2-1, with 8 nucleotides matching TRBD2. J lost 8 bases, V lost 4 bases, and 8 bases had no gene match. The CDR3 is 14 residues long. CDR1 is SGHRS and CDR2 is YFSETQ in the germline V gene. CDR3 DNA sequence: TGCGCCAGCAGCGATGCGGGGGGCCGGGATGAGCAGTTCTTC. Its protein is CASSDAGGRDEQFF.

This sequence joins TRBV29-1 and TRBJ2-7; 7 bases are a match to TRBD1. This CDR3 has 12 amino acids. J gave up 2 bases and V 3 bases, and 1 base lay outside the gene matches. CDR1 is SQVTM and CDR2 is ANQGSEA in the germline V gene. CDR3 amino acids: CSVEQGAYEQYF. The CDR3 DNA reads TGCAGCGTTGAGCAGGGGGCCTACGAGCAGTACTTC.

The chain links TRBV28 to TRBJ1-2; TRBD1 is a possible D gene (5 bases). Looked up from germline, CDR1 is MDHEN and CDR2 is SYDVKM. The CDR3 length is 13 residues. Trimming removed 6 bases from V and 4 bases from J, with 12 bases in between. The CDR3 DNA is TGTGCCAGCAGGTCAGGGAATGGCTATGGCTACACCTTC. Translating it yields CASRSGNGYGYTF.

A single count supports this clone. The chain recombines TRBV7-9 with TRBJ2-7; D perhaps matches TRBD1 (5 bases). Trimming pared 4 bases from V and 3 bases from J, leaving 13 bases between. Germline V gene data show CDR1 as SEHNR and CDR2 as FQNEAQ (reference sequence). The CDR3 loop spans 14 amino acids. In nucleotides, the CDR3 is TGTGCCAGCAGCTCGGAGACAGTCTACTACGAGCAGTACTTC. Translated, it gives CASSSETVYYEQYF. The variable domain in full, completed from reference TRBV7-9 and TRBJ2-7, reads DTGVSQNPRHKITKRGQNVTFRCDPISEHNRLYWYRQTLGQGPEFLTYFQNEAQLEKSRLLSDRFSAERPKGSFSTLEIQRTEQGDSAMYLCASSSETVYYEQYFGPGTRLTVT.

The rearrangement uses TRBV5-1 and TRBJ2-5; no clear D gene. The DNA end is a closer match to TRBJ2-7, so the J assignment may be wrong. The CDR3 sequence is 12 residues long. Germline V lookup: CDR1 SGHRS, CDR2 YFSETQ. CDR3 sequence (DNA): TGCGCCAGCAGCGGAGCGAACTACGAGCAGTACTTC. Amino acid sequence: CASSGANYEQYF.

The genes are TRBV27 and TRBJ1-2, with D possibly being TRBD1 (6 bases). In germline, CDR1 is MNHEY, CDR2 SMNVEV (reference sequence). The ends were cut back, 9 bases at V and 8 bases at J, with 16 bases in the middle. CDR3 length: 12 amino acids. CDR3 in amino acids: CASYRELRGYTF. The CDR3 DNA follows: TGTGCCAGTTACAGGGAGTTGCGGGGCTACACCTTC.

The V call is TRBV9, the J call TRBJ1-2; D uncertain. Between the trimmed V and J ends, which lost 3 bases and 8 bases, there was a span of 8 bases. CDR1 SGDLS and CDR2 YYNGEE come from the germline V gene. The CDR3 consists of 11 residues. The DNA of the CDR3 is TGTGCCAGCAGCGCCCTCCTGGGCTACACCTTC. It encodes CASSALLGYTF. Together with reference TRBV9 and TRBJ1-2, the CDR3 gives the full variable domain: DSGVTQTPKHLITATGQRVTLRCSPRSGDLSVYWYQQSLDQGLQFLIQYYNGEERAKGNILERFSAQQFPDLHSELNLSSLELGDSALYFCASSALLGYTFGSGTRLTVV.

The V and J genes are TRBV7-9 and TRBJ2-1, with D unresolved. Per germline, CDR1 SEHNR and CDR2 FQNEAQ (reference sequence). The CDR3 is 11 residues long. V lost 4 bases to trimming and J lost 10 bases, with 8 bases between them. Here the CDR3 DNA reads TGTGCCAGCAGCTACACTACGGAGCAGTTCTTC. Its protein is CASSYTTEQFF. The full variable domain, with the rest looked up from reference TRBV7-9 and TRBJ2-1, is DTGVSQNPRHKITKRGQNVTFRCDPISEHNRLYWYRQTLGQGPEFLTYFQNEAQLEKSRLLSDRFSAERPKGSFSTLEIQRTEQGDSAMYLCASSYTTEQFFGPGTRLTVL.

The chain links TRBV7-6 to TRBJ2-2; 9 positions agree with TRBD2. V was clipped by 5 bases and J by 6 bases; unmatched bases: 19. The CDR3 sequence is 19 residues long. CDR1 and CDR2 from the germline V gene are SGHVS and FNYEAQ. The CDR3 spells CASSNRSGHGRGGAGELFF. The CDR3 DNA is TGTGCCAGCAGCAATAGGTCTGGGCACGGGCGCGGGGGGGCCGGGGAGCTGTTTTTT. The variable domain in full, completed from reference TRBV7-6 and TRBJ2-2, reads GAGVSQSPRYKVTKRGQDVALRCDPISGHVSLYWYRQALGQGPEFLTYFNYEAQQDKSGLPNDRFSAERPEGSISTLTIQRTEQRDSAMYRCASSNRSGHGRGGAGELFFGEGSRLTVL.